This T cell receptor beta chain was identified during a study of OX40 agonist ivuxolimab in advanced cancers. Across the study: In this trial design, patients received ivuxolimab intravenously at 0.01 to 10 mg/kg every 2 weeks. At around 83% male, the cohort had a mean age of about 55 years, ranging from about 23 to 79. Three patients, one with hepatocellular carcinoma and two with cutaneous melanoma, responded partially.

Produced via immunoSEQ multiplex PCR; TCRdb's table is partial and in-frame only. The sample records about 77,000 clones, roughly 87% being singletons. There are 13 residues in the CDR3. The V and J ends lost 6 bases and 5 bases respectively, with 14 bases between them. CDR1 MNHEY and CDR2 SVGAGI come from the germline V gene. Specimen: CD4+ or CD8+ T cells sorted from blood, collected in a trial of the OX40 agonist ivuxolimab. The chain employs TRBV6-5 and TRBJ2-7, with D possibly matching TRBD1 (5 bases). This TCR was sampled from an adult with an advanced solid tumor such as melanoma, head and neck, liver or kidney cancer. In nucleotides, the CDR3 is TGTGCCAGCAGCCGCCCAGACAGTAACGAGCAGTACTTC. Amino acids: CASSRPDSNEQYF.